The 8 T cell receptor beta chains given below trace back to one sample, sequenced in a study of neurological immune-mediated disorders. TCRdb re-called the 5' RACE reads with MiXCR, one entry per CDR3 protein. The sample shows about 30,000 distinct CDR3 sequences, 12% of them seen only once. Sequencing used PBMCs. These receptors were collected from a man aged 55 to 69 in good health.

This clonotype occurred many times. The chain links TRBV27 to TRBJ2-7, with D tentatively TRBD2 (7 bases). V shed 5 bases and J shed 7 bases, with 18 bases lying between them. Germline V CDR1 and CDR2: MNHEY, SMNVEV (reference sequence). The CDR3 has 14 amino acids. As DNA, the CDR3 is TGTGCCAGCAGTACCCGTGGGGGGGCTCGGGAGCAGTACTTC. Translating gives CASSTRGGAREQYF.

CDR3 amino acids: CSARDGWDRGTYEQYF. CDR3 nucleotide sequence: TGCAGTGCTAGAGATGGTTGGGACAGGGGGACCTACGAGCAGTACTTC. This chain connects TRBV20-1 to TRBJ2-7; 11 nucleotides line up with TRBD1. J was trimmed by 2 bases and V by 0 bases; bases with no gene match: 6. The germline gives CDR1 DFQATT, CDR2 SNEGSKA (reference sequence). The CDR3 length is 16 residues.

This clonotype appeared many times. The chain uses TRBV20-1 and TRBJ1-4, with a possible D match to TRBD1 (5 bases). The V gene's germline CDR1 is DFQATT and CDR2 SNEGSKA (reference sequence). There are 15 residues in the CDR3. V lost 1 base and J lost 8, with 17 bases in between. The CDR3 DNA sequence: TGCAGTGCTAGAGTCCCTGGGGGACCTGGGGAAAAACTGTTTTTT. Amino acid sequence: CSARVPGGPGEKLFF.

The chain joins TRBV11-2 to TRBJ1-2, with 8 positions matching TRBD1. The ends lost 4 bases at V and 8 bases at J; junction bases unmatched: 6. Germline loops: CDR1 SGHAT, CDR2 FQNNGV. The CDR3 is 13 residues long. The CDR3 nucleotides read TGTGCCAGCAGCTCAGACAGGGGAGCAGGCTACACCTTC. Translated, it gives CASSSDRGAGYTF.

This clonotype was recorded at least ten times. The chain employs TRBV12-3 or TRBV12-4 and TRBJ2-4; possible D gene TRBD2, 6 bases. Trimming took 7 bases from V and 8 from J, leaving 12 bases between them. This CDR3 has 12 amino acids. The chain's CDR3 is CASTGEVDIQYF. The CDR3 DNA sequence: TGTGCCAGCACTGGGGAGGTAGACATTCAGTACTTC.

Judged by abundance, this clonotype is medium-sized (0.01 to 0.1%). The chain couples TRBV7-2 to TRBJ1-5; no reliable D call. Per the germline V gene, CDR1 is SGHTA and CDR2 is FQGNSA. The CDR3 sequence is 12 residues long. The V gene lost 3 bases and the J gene lost 3 bases, with 3 bases spanning the gap. The CDR3, as DNA: TGTGCCAGCAGCTTCGCCAATCAGCCCCAGCATTTT. Its translation: CASSFANQPQHF.

This clonotype has ten or more counts. V and J are TRBV5-6 and TRBJ2-3; the D is unclear. The V gene lost 1 base and the J gene lost 5 bases, with 14 bases spanning the gap. CDR1 and CDR2 from the germline V gene are SGHDT and YYEEEE. This CDR3 has 15 residues. CDR3 loop: CASSLRGSSRDTQYF. For the CDR3, the DNA is TGTGCCAGCAGCTTGCGAGGCAGCTCTCGAGATACGCAGTATTTT.

This clonotype was recorded many times. The CDR3 region is CSASIGGVYNEQFF. The CDR3 DNA is TGCAGTGCTAGCATCGGCGGGGTCTACAATGAGCAGTTCTTC. The V gene is TRBV20-1, the J gene TRBJ2-1; D perhaps matches TRBD2 (6 bases). Germline V gene sequence: CDR1 DFQATT, CDR2 SNEGSKA (reference sequence). This CDR3 contains 14 residues. The germline V and J ends were trimmed by 3 bases and 3 bases, with 12 bases remaining between them.